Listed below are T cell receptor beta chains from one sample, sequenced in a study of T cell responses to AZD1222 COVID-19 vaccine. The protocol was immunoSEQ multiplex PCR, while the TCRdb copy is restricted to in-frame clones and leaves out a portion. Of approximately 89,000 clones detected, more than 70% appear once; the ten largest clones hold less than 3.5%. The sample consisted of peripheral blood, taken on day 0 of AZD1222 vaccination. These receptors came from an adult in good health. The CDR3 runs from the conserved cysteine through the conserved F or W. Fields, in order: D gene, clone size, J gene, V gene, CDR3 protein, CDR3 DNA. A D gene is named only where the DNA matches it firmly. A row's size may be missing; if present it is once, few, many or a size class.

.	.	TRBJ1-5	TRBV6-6	CASSFDKGVHQPQHF	TGTGCCAGCAGCTTCGACAAGGGGGTACATCAGCCCCAGCATTTT
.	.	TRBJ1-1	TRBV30	CAWSPRGNTEAFF	TGTGCCTGGAGTCCTAGGGGAAACACTGAAGCTTTCTTT
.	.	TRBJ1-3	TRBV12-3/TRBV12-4	CASRDSGNTIYF	TGTGCCAGCCGGGACTCTGGAAACACCATATATTTT
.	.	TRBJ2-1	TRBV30	CAWNLDLGEQFF	TGTGCCTGGAACCTCGATTTGGGGGAGCAGTTCTTC
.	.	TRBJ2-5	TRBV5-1	CASSRTLRGGEETQYF	TGCGCCAGCAGCCGGACCCTCAGGGGAGGGGAAGAGACCCAGTACTTC
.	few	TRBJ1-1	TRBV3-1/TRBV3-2	CASSPLEGRRTEAFF	TGTGCCAGCAGCCCCCTGGAGGGGCGTAGGACTGAAGCTTTCTTT
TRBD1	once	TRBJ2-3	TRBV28	CASSLHTGGGADTQYF	TGTGCCAGCAGTTTACACACAGGGGGCGGCGCAGATACGCAGTATTTT
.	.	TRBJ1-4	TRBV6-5	CASSYSLGTNEKLFF	TGTGCCAGCAGTTACTCCCTCGGGACTAATGAAAAACTGTTTTTT
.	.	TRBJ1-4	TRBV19	CASSSPGRERKLFF	TGTGCCAGTAGTTCACCGGGACGGGAGCGAAAACTGTTTTTT
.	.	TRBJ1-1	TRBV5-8	CASSQPGTEAFF	TGTGCCAGCAGCCAACCAGGGACAGAAGCTTTCTTT